Here is one T cell receptor (beta chain) with its context. The sample belongs to a study of T cell responses to AZD1222 COVID-19 vaccine. Germline values: CDR1 SGHTA, CDR2 FQGNSA. V was pared by 5 bases and J by 0 bases, with 13 bases between. This CDR3 has 15 amino acids. The data were produced by immunoSEQ multiplex PCR, yet TCRdb's version contains in-frame clones alone and is incomplete. The table lists some 150,000 clones, approximately 89% of them singletons. The chain joins TRBV7-2 to TRBJ1-1; TRBD1 is a possible D gene (6 bases). The source is an adult in good health. The specimen comprised peripheral blood, sampled on day 0 of AZD1222 vaccination. The CDR3 region has the DNA TGTGCCAGCAGCCCGCGGACAGCCATGAACACTGAAGCTTTCTTT. Its translation is CASSPRTAMNTEAFF.